This note documents a single T cell receptor beta chain sequence. Under the authors' procedure: Amplification from reference gene primers served as the basis for estimated nucleated cell counts. Libraries were prepared by immunoSEQ multiplex PCR; TCRdb keeps only in-frame clonotypes and omits some of them. V and J calls and clone size follow that table, whereas D and trimming were derived from the DNA. Counted here are 200,000 to 300,000 clones, more than 80% occurring once; the ten biggest clones make up more than 5.5%. This entry belongs to a study of blood T cell repertoires in COVID-19. Study-wide context: Whether acute or convalescent, the COVID-19 samples came from the United States, Italy and Spain. PBMCs, B-cell-depleted T cells, or T cells were the source of the cDNA or gDNA that made up the material.

Per germline, CDR1 LNHNV and CDR2 YYDKDF (reference sequence). The V end lost 0 bases, the J end lost 2 bases, and 11 bases lay between the germline ends. The CDR3 has 16 amino acids. The specimen sequenced was peripheral blood. V is TRBV15 and J is TRBJ2-1; D might be TRBD1 (5 bases). This receptor was obtained from a human donor in a cohort sampled during active COVID-19. CDR3 in DNA: TGTGCCACCAGCAGAGATAACAGGCCTCCCTACAATGAGCAGTTCTTC. Its translation: CATSRDNRPPYNEQFF.